Listed below are T cell receptor beta chains from one sample, sequenced in a study of shared clonotypes between healthy human individuals. TCRdb keeps only in-frame clones here, not all; method: immunoSEQ multiplex PCR. Among about 2.1 million clones listed, roughly 91% were seen once. The sample comprised naive CD8+ T cells from PBMCs. Receptors were obtained from a man between 18 and 35 years old in good health. Some clones in this sample may be carry-over from other donors' samples. Each CDR3 is given with its conserved first and last residue. Each record gives: V gene, D gene, J gene, clone size, CDR3 length, CDR3 protein, CDR3 DNA. The D gene is left open where the match is weak. Size tells how often a clone was seen (once, few, many) or the class of an expanded clone, and some rows leave it out.

TRBV9	TRBD2	TRBJ2-7	NA	14	CASSPTSEPYEQYF	TGTGCCAGCAGCCCGACTAGCGAGCCCTACGAGCAGTACTTC
TRBV30	NA	TRBJ2-2	NA	14	CAWRDHRNTGELFF	TGTGCCTGGAGGGACCACAGGAACACCGGGGAGCTGTTTTTT
TRBV5-4	NA	TRBJ2-1	NA	14	CASSRVALFNEQFF	TGTGCCAGCAGCCGGGTAGCGTTATTCAATGAGCAGTTCTTC
TRBV30	NA	TRBJ2-2	few	16	CAWRPTGSWDTGELFF	TGTGCCTGGAGGCCCACGGGGAGTTGGGACACCGGGGAGCTGTTTTTT
TRBV7-9	TRBD1	TRBJ2-2	NA	15	CASSPPGQGTGELFF	TGTGCCAGCAGCCCCCCGGGACAGGGTACCGGGGAGCTGTTTTTT
TRBV7-8	TRBD2	TRBJ2-5	once	16	CASSRTSGRGQETQYF	TGTGCCAGCAGTCGGACTAGCGGGAGGGGCCAAGAGACCCAGTACTTC
TRBV28	TRBD1	TRBJ1-2	NA	16	CASSSDGQVHNYGYTF	TGTGCCAGCAGTTCCGACGGACAGGTCCATAACTATGGCTACACCTTC
TRBV7-8	TRBD2	TRBJ2-7	NA	15	CASSLIAGEVNEQYF	TGTGCCAGCAGCTTAATAGCGGGAGAAGTGAACGAGCAGTACTTC
TRBV7-3	TRBD2	TRBJ2-7	NA	14	CASSYSGRSNEQYF	TGTGCCAGCAGCTATAGCGGGAGAAGCAACGAGCAGTACTTC
TRBV2	TRBD2	TRBJ2-3	NA	15	CASSGGSGSWDTQYF	TGTGCCAGCAGTGGGGGTAGCGGGAGTTGGGATACGCAGTATTTT
TRBV6-1	NA	TRBJ2-7	once	12	CASGRSSYEQYF	TGTGCCAGCGGACGTAGCTCCTACGAGCAGTACTTC
TRBV4-1	NA	TRBJ1-4	NA	15	CASSHRTMLNEKLFF	TGCGCCAGCAGCCATAGAACAATGCTTAATGAAAAACTGTTTTTT
TRBV9	NA	TRBJ2-7	NA	15	CASSVAGQGIYEQYF	TGTGCCAGCAGCGTAGCTGGGCAGGGAATATACGAGCAGTACTTC
TRBV7-9	TRBD1	TRBJ1-2	NA	14	CASSLADRVGGYTF	TGTGCCAGCAGCTTAGCGGACAGGGTGGGAGGCTACACCTTC
TRBV19	NA	TRBJ2-6	NA	12	CASSMGVNVLTF	TGTGCCAGTAGTATGGGAGTCAACGTCCTGACTTTC
TRBV19	TRBD2	TRBJ2-7	NA	14	CASSDTSGSREQYF	TGTGCCAGTAGTGATACTAGCGGGAGCCGAGAGCAGTACTTC